Presented here are 12 T cell receptor beta chains from one specimen sequenced in a study of long-term antiretroviral therapy in people with HIV. They ran version v3.0 of the immunoSEQ assay at survey level. Profiling relied on immunoSEQ multiplex PCR, and the TCRdb table lists in-frame clones only, not all of them. The table shows about 20,000 clones, with roughly 88% occurring only once. Sequences were derived from unsorted PBMCs, sampled 1.2 years after starting antiretroviral therapy. Every receptor here comes from a woman between 35 and 50 years old with HIV.

The gene calls are TRBV7-2 and TRBJ2-2, with D perhaps TRBD2 (7 bases). The CDR3 is 16 residues long. Germline CDR1 SGHTA, CDR2 FQGNSA. Trimming shortened V by 5 bases and J by 5 bases, and 18 bases separated the two germline ends. CDR3 DNA: TGTGCCAGCAGCCTTAGAGGGGGGGGAGGGACCGGGGAGCTGTTTTTT. Protein: CASSLRGGGGTGELFF.

A few counts support this clone. The gene calls are TRBV7-2 and TRBJ2-4, with D maybe TRBD2 (5 bases). The CDR3 extends over 17 amino acids. V was clipped by 2 bases and J by 0 bases, with 14 bases between them. Germline CDR1 reads SGHTA; CDR2 reads FQGNSA. CDR3 residues: CASSLLERGIAKNIQYF. For the CDR3, the DNA is TGTGCCAGCAGCTTACTCGAGAGAGGGATAGCCAAAAACATTCAGTACTTC.

The chain recombines TRBV18 with TRBJ1-6, with D unresolved. The CDR3 spans 17 residues. Germline lookup yields CDR1 KGHSH and CDR2 LQKENI. The ends were cut back, 3 bases at V and 0 bases at J, with 12 bases in the middle. This chain's CDR3 is CASSPKGLSSYNSPLHF. CDR3 DNA sequence: TGTGCCAGCTCACCGAAAGGACTGAGCTCCTATAATTCACCCCTCCACTTT.

In DNA form, the CDR3 reads TGTGCCAGCAGCGTTTACGGGACCGGGGAGCTGTTTTTT. It translates to CASSVYGTGELFF. This chain links TRBV9 with TRBJ2-2; D gene uncertain. CDR3 size: 13 residues. The ends were cut back, 2 bases at V and 5 bases at J, with 7 bases in the middle. From germline, CDR1 is SGDLS and CDR2 YYNGEE.

The genes are TRBV7-2 and TRBJ1-2, with a weak D call TRBD1 (6 bases). Germline CDR1 is SGHTA and CDR2 is FQGNSA. V was cut by 4 bases and J by 6 bases, with 27 bases left in between. The CDR3 totals 18 residues. CDR3 residues: CASSSPTRDTPSYHGYTF. Here the CDR3 DNA reads TGTGCCAGCAGCTCCCCTACCCGGGACACCCCTTCCTATCATGGCTACACCTTC. The variable domain in full, with the rest retrieved from reference TRBV7-2 and TRBJ1-2, is GAGVSQSPSNKVTEKGKDVELRCDPISGHTALYWYRQSLGQGLEFLIYFQGNSAPDKSGLPSDRFSAERTGGSVSTLTIQRTQQEDSAVYLCASSSPTRDTPSYHGYTFGSGTRLTVV.

The chain combines TRBV19 with TRBJ1-4, with no clear D. From germline, CDR1 is LNHDA and CDR2 SQIVND (reference sequence). The V gene lost 8 bases and the J gene lost 8 bases, with 15 bases spanning the gap. This CDR3 is 13 amino acids long. The CDR3 region is CASQMGVKEKLFF. The CDR3 DNA reads as TGTGCCAGTCAGATGGGCGTTAAAGAAAAACTGTTTTTT. Full variable domain (rest looked up from reference TRBV19 and TRBJ1-4): DGGITQSPKYLFRKEGQNVTLSCEQNLNHDAMYWYRQDPGQGLRLIYYSQIVNDFQKGDIAEGYSVSREKKESFPLTVTSAQKNPTAFYLCASQMGVKEKLFFGSGTQLSVL.

The genes are TRBV5-6 and TRBJ2-1, with 8 nucleotides matching TRBD2. With V trimmed by 2 bases and J by 9 bases, 7 bases remained unmatched. Per germline, CDR1 SGHDT and CDR2 YYEEEE. There are 14 residues in the CDR3. CDR3 loop: CASSFGAGGGEQFF. In DNA, the CDR3 is TGTGCCAGCAGCTTCGGGGCGGGAGGTGGTGAGCAGTTCTTC.

This chain connects TRBV7-2 to TRBJ2-5; maybe TRBD2 (6 bases). This CDR3 region has 15 residues. The germline gives CDR1 SGHTA, CDR2 FQGNSA. Deletions cut 5 bases from V and 4 bases from J, with 17 bases between. The CDR3 protein is CASSPRGGNIETQYF. The CDR3 DNA follows: TGTGCCAGCAGCCCGAGGGGCGGGAACATAGAGACCCAGTACTTC.

The CDR3, as DNA: TGTGCCAGCAGTACCTGGACAGGGAGAGGAGATACGCAGTATTTT. This encodes CASSTWTGRGDTQYF. The chain links TRBV5-6 to TRBJ2-3, with 8 bases fitting TRBD1. Germline assignment: CDR1 SGHDT and CDR2 YYEEEE. The CDR3 length is 15 residues. The V segment lost 5 bases and the J segment 5 bases; nucleotides outside the gene matches: 10.

The chain has TRBV7-2 and TRBJ2-1; D is perhaps TRBD1 (5 bases). The V end lost 5 bases, the J end lost 5 bases, and 16 bases lay between the germline ends. CDR1 and CDR2 (germline): SGHTA, FQGNSA. The CDR3 extends over 15 amino acids. For the CDR3, the DNA is TGTGCCAGCAGCCTAGGGGCCAGGCTGAACAATGAGCAGTTCTTC. Its protein product is CASSLGARLNNEQFF.

The V gene is TRBV5-4, the J gene TRBJ2-7; weak D call: TRBD2 (5 bases). V gave up 2 bases and J gave up 0 bases, with 12 bases separating them. Germline lookup yields CDR1 SGHNT and CDR2 YYREEE (reference sequence). The CDR3 spans 15 residues. The CDR3 here is CASSFGIATSYEQYF. The DNA for the CDR3 is TGTGCCAGCAGCTTCGGGATAGCGACCTCCTACGAGCAGTACTTC.

This clone occurred once. The chain uses TRBV7-9 and TRBJ1-4; maybe TRBD1 (5 bases). From germline, CDR1 is SEHNR and CDR2 FQNEAQ (reference sequence). This CDR3 spans 15 amino acids. Trimming cost V 2 bases and J 5 bases, with 12 bases left between them. The CDR3 sequence: CASSLSGQGNEKLFF. The CDR3 DNA is TGTGCCAGCAGCTTATCCGGACAAGGAAATGAAAAACTGTTTTTT.